This T cell receptor beta chain was retrieved from a study of CD8+ T cells in alopecia areata. The CDR3 has 13 residues. V shed 8 bases and J shed 2 bases, with 11 bases lying between them. Germline V gene data show CDR1 as SEHNR and CDR2 as FQNEAQ (reference sequence). After isolation, RNA underwent reverse transcription to generate cDNA as the sequencing template. Sequencing used immunoSEQ multiplex PCR; TCRdb keeps in-frame clones, though not all of them. The sample consists of approximately 100,000 clones, 60% of them appearing once. The sample's treatment: oral pan-JAK inhibitor, 5-10 mg twice daily.

The sequencing used CD8+ T cells sorted from blood, collected at approximately week 56, from a patient treated with tofacitinib. The V gene is TRBV7-9, the J gene TRBJ2-3; D is unresolved. The sequence was collected from a human donor with alopecia areata. The CDR3 loop reads CASLETITDTQYF. As DNA, the CDR3 is TGTGCCAGCTTAGAGACAATCACAGATACGCAGTATTTT.